Below are 24 T cell receptor beta chains sequenced from a single sample in a study of PD-1 blockade in classical Hodgkin lymphoma. Time point noted: cycle 4 day 1 (C4D1), after more than five weeks of nivolumab. Patients all relapsed after autologous stem cell transplantation, and there was variation in brentuximab vedotin exposure. Magnetic depletion of non-target cells from thawed PBMCs yielded purified CD8+ T cells. Libraries were prepared by immunoSEQ multiplex PCR; TCRdb keeps only in-frame clonotypes and omits some of them. The table shows 9,100 or so clones, with around 83% occurring only once. This specimen consisted of CD8+ T cells from blood, obtained before the fourth cycle of nivolumab. These receptor sequences come from a human donor with classical Hodgkin lymphoma.

CDR3 bases: TGTGCCAGCAGCCCTGTCCAGACAGGAGGAACCGGGGAGCTGTTTTTT. Residues: CASSPVQTGGTGELFF. The V and J genes are TRBV27 and TRBJ2-2, with D perhaps matching TRBD1 (6 bases). This CDR3 has 16 residues. V was trimmed by 6 bases and J by 5 bases, leaving 19 bases between them. Germline V gene lookup returns CDR1 MNHEY and CDR2 SMNVEV (reference sequence).

This clone occurred once. This chain joins TRBV10-2 and TRBJ2-1; D tentatively fits TRBD1 or TRBD2 (6 bases each). The CDR3 runs to 13 residues. Trimming removed 7 bases at V and 7 bases at J, with 14 bases between. From germline, CDR1 is WSHSY and CDR2 SAAADI. This CDR3 reads CASNVGGQNEQFF. CDR3 DNA: TGCGCCAGCAATGTGGGGGGCCAGAATGAGCAGTTCTTC.

The V call is TRBV4-1, the J call TRBJ2-5; D is perhaps TRBD2 (5 bases). The CDR3 runs to 16 residues. From germline, CDR1 is MGHRA and CDR2 YSYEKL. The ends were cut back, 0 bases at V and 2 bases at J, with 13 bases in the middle. The CDR3 loop reads CASSQERVEFQETQYF. The CDR3, as DNA: TGCGCCAGCAGCCAAGAGAGGGTTGAATTTCAAGAGACCCAGTACTTC.

The chain couples TRBV5-5 to TRBJ2-7; weak D call: TRBD1 (7 bases). Germline lookup yields CDR1 SGHKS and CDR2 YYEKEE (reference sequence). CDR3 length: 14 amino acids. Trimming stripped 2 bases from V and 4 bases from J, with 13 bases between. CDR3 nucleotides: TGTGCCAGCAGCTTCGGTTCAGGGGGGTACGAGCAGTACTTC. The encoded protein is CASSFGSGGYEQYF.

This clone has just one count. The genes are TRBV19 and TRBJ1-5; tentatively, D is TRBD1 (5 bases). Germline V gene lookup returns CDR1 LNHDA and CDR2 SQIVND (reference sequence). This CDR3 spans 16 amino acids. The V and J ends lost 0 bases and 2 bases respectively, with 11 bases between them. The CDR3 protein is CASSIDRTGGNQPQHF. The CDR3 coding sequence is TGTGCCAGTAGTATAGATCGGACGGGGGGCAATCAGCCCCAGCATTTT.

V usage is TRBV30 and J usage is TRBJ2-7, with 7 bases aligning to TRBD1. Trimming cost V 4 bases and J 3 bases; bases outside gene matches: 12. Germline values: CDR1 GTSNPN, CDR2 SVGIG (reference sequence). This CDR3 region has 15 residues. The CDR3 loop is CAWNPQQGPFYEQYF. For the CDR3, the DNA is TGTGCCTGGAATCCTCAACAGGGGCCTTTCTACGAGCAGTACTTC.

This chain uses TRBV13 with TRBJ1-4; possible D gene TRBD1, 5 bases. V was clipped by 3 bases and J by 5 bases, with 13 bases between them. Germline V gene lookup returns CDR1 PRHDT and CDR2 FYEKMQ (reference sequence). This CDR3 has 15 residues. The CDR3 region is CASSFYRDLNEKLFF. CDR3 nucleotide sequence: TGTGCCAGCAGCTTTTACCGGGACCTGAATGAAAAACTGTTTTTT.

The chain uses TRBV28 and TRBJ2-2; TRBD2 might be the D (7 bases). The germline V and J ends were trimmed by 5 bases and 3 bases, with 16 bases remaining between them. The CDR3 is 16 residues long. Germline values: CDR1 MDHEN, CDR2 SYDVKM. The chain's CDR3 is CASSPSGGGYTGELFF. CDR3 DNA: TGTGCCAGCAGTCCCTCGGGGGGCGGATACACCGGGGAGCTGTTTTTT.

The chain couples TRBV25-1 to TRBJ1-1; tentatively, D is TRBD1 (5 bases). Germline values: CDR1 MGHDK, CDR2 SYGVNS. The CDR3 is 14 residues long. The ends were cut back, 6 bases at V and 7 bases at J, with 18 bases in the middle. CDR3 DNA sequence: TGTGCCAGCAGCCAATCTAGTGGGGCCCATGAAGCTTTCTTT. Translation: CASSQSSGAHEAFF.

V usage is TRBV7-9 and J usage is TRBJ2-7, with D perhaps TRBD1 (5 bases). Germline assignment: CDR1 SEHNR and CDR2 FQNEAQ (reference sequence). CDR3 length equals 15 residues. The V end was cut by 4 bases, the J end by 4 bases, with 17 bases between. The CDR3 bases are TGTGCCAGCAGCTCTTGGACGGATGGGGCATACGAGCAGTACTTC. Its protein is CASSSWTDGAYEQYF.

The rearrangement joins TRBV4-2 to TRBJ1-1; the D is unclear. V dropped 4 bases and J dropped 7 bases, with 13 bases sitting between them. The germline V gene has CDR1 LGHNA and CDR2 YNFKEQ. This CDR3 contains 13 residues. The CDR3 is CASSPRITVEAFF. The DNA of the CDR3 is TGTGCCAGCAGCCCTCGGATTACTGTTGAAGCTTTCTTT.

The rearrangement uses TRBV6-1 and TRBJ2-2; TRBD1 agrees at 7 bases. Per the germline V gene, CDR1 is MNHNS and CDR2 is SASEGT. V lost 8 bases and J lost 7; bases outside the gene matches: 13. This CDR3 spans 15 amino acids. CDR3 DNA: TGTGCCAGCCGCCAGGGGACAGAGCTTAGCGGGGAGCTGTTTTTT. Amino acid sequence: CASRQGTELSGELFF.

This chain links TRBV30 with TRBJ1-2, with 9 bases fitting TRBD1. Germline assignment: CDR1 GTSNPN and CDR2 SVGIG (reference sequence). V lost 2 bases, J lost 5 bases, and 3 bases stayed unmatched. This CDR3 is built from 13 residues. DNA of the CDR3: TGTGCCTGGAGTCCGACAGGGGGGTATGGCTACACCTTC. Protein product: CAWSPTGGYGYTF.

The chain is built from TRBV13 and TRBJ1-1, with D maybe TRBD1 (5 bases). V lost 1 base to trimming and J lost 0 bases, with 21 bases between them. Germline V gene data show CDR1 as PRHDT and CDR2 as FYEKMQ (reference sequence). There are 19 residues in the CDR3. The CDR3 here is CASSLAYPNPGRLNTEAFF. The DNA of the CDR3 is TGTGCCAGCAGCTTAGCTTACCCGAACCCAGGGAGATTGAACACTGAAGCTTTCTTT.

The chain links TRBV19 to TRBJ2-7, with 9 bases identical to TRBD1. The CDR3 has 14 amino acids. Germline-derived CDR1 and CDR2 are LNHDA and SQIVND (reference sequence). The trim removed 6 bases at V and 5 bases at J, leaving 8 bases unmatched. The CDR3 loop is CASRPGTGLNEQYF. DNA of the CDR3: TGTGCCAGTAGGCCCGGGACAGGGTTAAACGAGCAGTACTTC.

V gene TRBV4-1 combines with J gene TRBJ2-3; tentative D call: TRBD2 (6 bases). Between the trimmed V and J ends, which lost 1 base and 4 bases, there was a span of 12 bases. The CDR3 consists of 15 residues. Germline V gives CDR1 MGHRA, CDR2 YSYEKL. CDR3 sequence: CASSQVLREADTQYF. The CDR3 nucleotides read TGCGCCAGCAGCCAAGTACTGAGGGAGGCAGATACGCAGTATTTT.

V usage is TRBV2 and J usage is TRBJ1-3; D possibly corresponds to TRBD1 (6 bases). V lost 8 bases and J 0 bases, leaving 32 bases between the germline ends. Germline lookup yields CDR1 SNHLY and CDR2 FYNNEI. The CDR3 runs to 21 residues. The DNA of the CDR3 is TGTGCCAGCCGCTTGTCTGTACGAGGACAGCCAAATAACTTCTCTGGAAACACCATATATTTT. Translation: CASRLSVRGQPNNFSGNTIYF.

V and J are TRBV1 and TRBJ2-6; the table's TRBD2 call for D was not verified on the DNA. TRBV1 is designated a pseudogene. CDR3 length equals 17 residues. The CDR3: CTSSLERSQSRANVLTF. The CDR3 DNA sequence: TGCACCAGCAGCCTTGAGCGTTCACAAAGTCGGGCCAACGTCCTGACTTTC.

The rearrangement uses TRBV28 and TRBJ1-3; D not resolved. Trimming took 1 base from V and 9 from J, leaving 10 bases between them. The CDR3 contains 13 residues. CDR1 MDHEN and CDR2 SYDVKM come from the germline V gene. The CDR3 loop is CASSLSSRGTIYF. The CDR3 bases are TGTGCCAGCAGTTTATCGTCCCGGGGCACCATATATTTT.

The rearrangement links TRBV5-4 to TRBJ2-3; 7 nucleotides line up with TRBD2. Losses at the gene ends were 2 bases for V and 0 bases for J; bases not matched to a gene: 3. The CDR3 has 15 amino acids. Per germline, CDR1 SGHNT and CDR2 YYREEE (reference sequence). CDR3 sequence: CASSFQLASTDTQYF. As DNA, the CDR3 is TGTGCCAGCAGCTTTCAACTAGCGAGCACAGATACGCAGTATTTT.

The genes are TRBV2 and TRBJ1-1; D ambiguous. Looked up from germline, CDR1 is SNHLY and CDR2 is FYNNEI. Trimming took off 2 bases at V and 3 bases at J, with 13 bases between the two ends. CDR3 size: 15 residues. The CDR3 here is CASSEMWYGDTEAFF. Here the CDR3 DNA reads TGTGCCAGCAGTGAAATGTGGTACGGGGACACTGAAGCTTTCTTT.

The chain is built from TRBV28 and TRBJ2-1; D perhaps matches TRBD2 (7 bases). The V end was cut by 4 bases, the J end by 4 bases, with 17 bases between. Germline CDR1 and CDR2: MDHEN and SYDVKM. The CDR3 loop spans 16 amino acids. The CDR3, as DNA: TGTGCCAGCAGTTCTCCTTCGGGGGGCCTTTACAATGAGCAGTTCTTC. The encoded protein is CASSSPSGGLYNEQFF. The full variable domain, rest sourced from reference TRBV28 and TRBJ2-1, is DVKVTQSSRYLVKRTGEKVFLECVQDMDHENMFWYRQDPGLGLRLIYFSYDVKMKEKGDIPEGYSVSREKKERFSLILESASTNQTSMYLCASSSPSGGLYNEQFFGPGTRLTVL.

V is TRBV4-1 and J is TRBJ1-2; maybe TRBD1 (6 bases). Germline V gene data show CDR1 as MGHRA and CDR2 as YSYEKL. The CDR3 consists of 15 residues. Trimming pared 4 bases from V and 4 bases from J, leaving 16 bases between. DNA for the CDR3: TGCGCCAGCAGCCCCGACAGGACGTCCGCCTATGGCTACACCTTC. It encodes CASSPDRTSAYGYTF.

This clone has more than one count but fewer than ten. J is TRBJ1-6 and V is TRBV4-1, with 7 positions matching TRBD1. With 0 bases clipped from V and 9 bases from J, the junction kept 8 bases outside the gene matches. This CDR3 region has 16 residues. Germline assignment: CDR1 MGHRA and CDR2 YSYEKL. CDR3 residues: CASSQEPRQGGSPLHF. CDR3 sequence (DNA): TGCGCCAGCAGCCAAGAACCCCGGCAGGGGGGTTCACCCCTCCACTTT.